This paragraph covers one T cell receptor (beta chain) sequence. From the 5' RACE reads, TCRdb called clonotypes with MiXCR, one entry per CDR3 protein. The sample holds 500,000 or so distinct CDR3 sequences, approximately 15% seen once. The data were taken from a study of identical twins. The data were also submitted as part of a second study, on yellow fever vaccine responses in identical twins. As that report states: Reportedly, twins' vaccine T cell responses looked partly convergent and partly personalized.

The clonotype originates from a woman younger than 30 in good health. The sequencing sample was made of CD4+ T cells sorted from blood.

This chain's CDR3 is CASSLMSGRGTGELFF. The CDR3 bases are TGTGCCAGCAGCTTAATGAGCGGGAGGGGCACCGGGGAGCTGTTTTTT. This sequence joins TRBV7-2 and TRBJ2-2; 10 bases fit TRBD2. The CDR3 has 16 residues. The J segment lost 4 bases and the V segment lost 2 bases, leaving 4 bases of the junction unmatched. The V gene's germline CDR1 is SGHTA and CDR2 FQGNSA.